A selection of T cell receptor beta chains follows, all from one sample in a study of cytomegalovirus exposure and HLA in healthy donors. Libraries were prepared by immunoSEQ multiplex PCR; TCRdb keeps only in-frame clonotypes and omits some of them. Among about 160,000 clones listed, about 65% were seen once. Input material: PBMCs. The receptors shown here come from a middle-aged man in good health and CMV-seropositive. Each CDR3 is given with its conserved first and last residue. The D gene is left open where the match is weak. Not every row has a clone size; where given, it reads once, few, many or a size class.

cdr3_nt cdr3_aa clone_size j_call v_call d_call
TGCGCCAGCAGCCAAGATCAGGGGAATAATTCACCCCTCCACTTT CASSQDQGNNSPLHF - TRBJ1-6 TRBV4-3 -
TGTGCCAGCAGCTTGTTGGCGGGACCTGAAGCTTTCTTT CASSLLAGPEAFF - TRBJ1-1 TRBV5-6 -
TGCGCCAGCAGCGGCGGGACAGGTCTCGACTACGAGCAGTACTTC CASSGGTGLDYEQYF once TRBJ2-7 TRBV5-1 TRBD1
TGTGCCAGCAGCTTAGTTGCGGGGTACTACTTC CASSLVAGYYF - TRBJ2-7 TRBV11-2 -
TGCGCCAGCAGTCTTACCGGGACAGCGAATGGAAACACCATATATTTT CASSLTGTANGNTIYF - TRBJ1-3 TRBV5-1 TRBD1
TGTGCCAGCAGCTTATGGGGACATACTAATGAGCAGTTCTTC CASSLWGHTNEQFF - TRBJ2-1 TRBV5-6 -
TGTGCCAGCAGTGAATATGGTCCACTCTCCTACGAGCAGTACTTC CASSEYGPLSYEQYF - TRBJ2-7 TRBV25-1 -
TGTGCCAGTACCTGGACAGGGGGGACTGGAAACACCATATATTTT CASTWTGGTGNTIYF few TRBJ1-3 TRBV19 TRBD1
TGTGCCTGGATTATGGGACAGGGGCCCTACGAGCAGTACTTC CAWIMGQGPYEQYF - TRBJ2-7 TRBV30 TRBD1
TGTGCCAGCAGTCCCGGCGGGTCGGGCGGCTACACCTTC CASSPGGSGGYTF few TRBJ1-2 TRBV27 -
TGCGCCAGCAGCTTGGCCTGGGGCTCCAATGAGCAGTTCTTC CASSLAWGSNEQFF - TRBJ2-1 TRBV5-1 -
TGTGCCAGCAGTCTCCGGGACACTTATGGCTACACCTTC CASSLRDTYGYTF few TRBJ1-2 TRBV6-1 -
TGTGCCAGCAGCTTAGGTGGGGGGAACAATCAGCCCCAGCATTTT CASSLGGGNNQPQHF - TRBJ1-5 TRBV7-9 -
TGCGCCAGCAGCTTGGCCTTGTGGACAGGGGGATCAGCCACTGAAGCTTTCTTT CASSLALWTGGSATEAFF once TRBJ1-1 TRBV5-1 TRBD1
TGTGCCAGCAGTGGGACTTCGGAGACCCAGTACTTC CASSGTSETQYF - TRBJ2-5 TRBV2 -
TGCGCCAGCAGCCAAGTAGGAGGCTACGAGCAGTACTTC CASSQVGGYEQYF few TRBJ2-7 TRBV4-1 -
TGTGCCAGCAGCTTGAGGGGTGCAGGGTCCTACGAGCAGTACTTC CASSLRGAGSYEQYF - TRBJ2-7 TRBV5-4 -
TGTGCCAGCAGCTTGGGACAGGACCTCCAAGAGACCCAGTACTTC CASSLGQDLQETQYF - TRBJ2-5 TRBV11-3 TRBD1
TGTGCCAGCAGCTTTGTCGGTTCGGGAGGCTACACCTTC CASSFVGSGGYTF few TRBJ1-2 TRBV11-1 -
TGTGCCAGTAGTATCGAGAAGAATTCACCCCTCCACTTT CASSIEKNSPLHF - TRBJ1-6 TRBV19 -
TGTGCCAGCAGCTTAGTGTTTAGAGGGGAGACCCAGTACTTC CASSLVFRGETQYF once TRBJ2-5 TRBV7-2 -
TGTGCCAGCAGTTACGGGACTAGCGGGGACTACGAGCAGTACTTC CASSYGTSGDYEQYF - TRBJ2-7 TRBV6-5 TRBD2
TGCGCCAGCAGTGAAGTTCCGCAGGGGGACGAAAAACTGTTTTTT CASSEVPQGDEKLFF few TRBJ1-4 TRBV5-1 TRBD1
TGTGCCAGCAGCTTTGGGACTAGTTCAGGTGAGCAGTTCTTC CASSFGTSSGEQFF few TRBJ2-1 TRBV7-9 TRBD2
TGTGCCAGCAGCTTCCCAGGTAACACCATATATTTT CASSFPGNTIYF - TRBJ1-3 TRBV9 -
TGTGCCAGCTCACCACCGACCGGGACACGGAATTCACCCCTCCACTTT CASSPPTGTRNSPLHF few TRBJ1-6 TRBV18 -
TGTGCCAGTAGTGGTAATCCAGGGGGCTGTGAACTGTTTTTT CASSGNPGGCELFF - TRBJ1-4 TRBV19 TRBD1
TGTGCCAGCAGTTTAATGGCTAGCGGGGCCCCAGGTACGCAGTATTTT CASSLMASGAPGTQYF few TRBJ2-3 TRBV27 TRBD2
TGTGCCAGTAGTAAACGACAGGGCTGGGGGTCCACAGATACGCAGTATTTT CASSKRQGWGSTDTQYF - TRBJ2-3 TRBV19 TRBD1
TGTGCCAGCAGCTTGGAAGGCAGGGGGTCTATCTTGAACACTGAAGCTTTCTTT CASSLEGRGSILNTEAFF - TRBJ1-1 TRBV5-4 TRBD1
TGTGCCAGCAGTGATCGTCGGACAGTCTACGAGCAGTACTTC CASSDRRTVYEQYF - TRBJ2-7 TRBV6-1 -
TGTGCCAGCTCACGACCCGGGACAGGGACCCACGAGCAGTACTTC CASSRPGTGTHEQYF - TRBJ2-7 TRBV18 TRBD1
TGTGCCAGCAGGGCCGGGACAGGGTCCGAAAAACTGTTTTTT CASRAGTGSEKLFF few TRBJ1-4 TRBV7-2 TRBD1
TGTGCTAGTGTGAGGGTGGGCACTGAAGCTTTCTTT CASVRVGTEAFF - TRBJ1-1 TRBV12-5 -
TGCAGTGGACAGGTGAACACTGAAGCTTTCTTT CSGQVNTEAFF - TRBJ1-1 TRBV20-1 -
TGTGCCAGCAGCCCCTACAGGGGGCTGGGCGGGGAGCTGTTTTTT CASSPYRGLGGELFF - TRBJ2-2 TRBV5-6 TRBD1
TGTGCCAGCAGCGTTAGCGGGGGGGCCGAGACAGATACGCAGTATTTT CASSVSGGAETDTQYF - TRBJ2-3 TRBV9 TRBD2
TGTGCCAGCAGCGCGACCGGGACAGGGCGGAATGAGCAGTTCTTC CASSATGTGRNEQFF - TRBJ2-1 TRBV11-3 TRBD1
TGTGCCAGCAGCTTACTGTCGTCTGGGGCCAACGTCCTGACTTTC CASSLLSSGANVLTF - TRBJ2-6 TRBV7-2 -